The TCR beta chain described here comes from a study of neurological immune-mediated disorders. Germline values: CDR1 SEHNR, CDR2 FQNEAQ (reference sequence). This CDR3 has 17 amino acids. V trimming: 5 bases; J trimming: 0 bases; junction bases outside the gene matches: 8. The time point: longitudinal time-point 2. The unsorted libraries were produced from 2 million PBMCs held at -80 C. In its sample, this clonotype was seen many times. TCRdb re-called the 5' RACE reads through MiXCR, storing one row per CDR3 protein. The profile covers about 80,000 distinct CDR3 sequences, with more than 5% appearing a single time and over 6.5% taken by the ten largest.

V is TRBV7-9 and J is TRBJ1-1, with 11 bases fitting TRBD1. The receptor was derived from an older woman with multiple sclerosis. The sample was PBMCs. CDR3 bases: TGTGCCAGCAGCCCCGGACAGGGGGCTGAGGTGAACACTGAAGCTTTCTTT. The encoded protein is CASSPGQGAEVNTEAFF.